These 11 T cell receptor beta chains came from one sample sequenced in a study of cytomegalovirus exposure and HLA in healthy donors. Repertoires were generated with immunoSEQ multiplex PCR, while TCRdb's copy carries only in-frame clones and drops some. The data hold hundreds of thousands of clones, with roughly 85% observed a single time. The sequencing input was PBMCs. The receptors here all came from a young woman in good health and CMV-seronegative.

The rearrangement links TRBV2 to TRBJ2-1, with D possibly matching TRBD1 (5 bases). In germline, CDR1 is SNHLY, CDR2 FYNNEI. This CDR3 contains 18 residues. V gave up 2 bases and J gave up 6 bases, with 23 bases separating them. The DNA of the CDR3 is TGTGCCAGCAGTGAAAGACATCCAGCAGGGCCGGTTCCCAATGAGCAGTTCTTC. Translation: CASSERHPAGPVPNEQFF. The entire variable domain, with the rest obtained from reference TRBV2 and TRBJ2-1, is as follows: EPEVTQTPSHQVTQMGQEVILRCVPISNHLYFYWYRQILGQKVEFLVSFYNNEISEKSEIFDDQFSVERPDGSNFTLKIRSTKLEDSAMYFCASSERHPAGPVPNEQFFGPGTRLTVL.

The chain couples TRBV5-4 to TRBJ2-3; D may be TRBD2 (5 bases). CDR1 and CDR2 (germline): SGHNT, YYREEE (reference sequence). The CDR3 extends over 15 amino acids. The V and J ends lost 0 bases and 2 bases respectively, with 10 bases between them. The CDR3 region is CASSLAGINTDTQYF. The CDR3 DNA follows: TGTGCCAGCAGCTTGGCCGGGATAAACACAGATACGCAGTATTTT.

This clone was observed many times. The chain links TRBV28 to TRBJ1-2; D call uncertain. The germline V gene has CDR1 MDHEN and CDR2 SYDVKM. V was shortened by 5 bases and J by 0 bases, with 7 bases between the two germline ends. CDR3 length: 13 amino acids. Written as DNA, the CDR3 is TGTGCCAGCAGTCCGGGTACTAACTATGGCTACACCTTC. Residues: CASSPGTNYGYTF.

The V and J genes are TRBV2 and TRBJ2-2, with TRBD1 matching over 7 bases. This CDR3 comprises 17 residues. Germline V gene lookup returns CDR1 SNHLY and CDR2 FYNNEI. Germline trimming cut 8 bases from V and 1 base from J; bases unmatched to any gene: 13. CDR3 nucleotide sequence: TGTGCCAGCGAACCGGGGCCGCCAGGGGGGAACACCGGGGAGCTGTTTTTT. As protein: CASEPGPPGGNTGELFF.

The J gene is TRBJ2-3, the V gene TRBV4-1, with a weak D call TRBD2 (6 bases). V shed 3 bases and J shed 3 bases, with 19 bases lying between them. Germline V lookup: CDR1 MGHRA, CDR2 YSYEKL. This CDR3 is built from 17 residues. The CDR3 sequence is CASSQSPGVGSTDTQYF. Written as DNA, the CDR3 is TGCGCCAGCAGCCAGTCTCCGGGAGTTGGAAGTACAGATACGCAGTATTTT.

The gene calls are TRBV25-1 and TRBJ2-1, with 8 nucleotides matching TRBD1. Germline V gene lookup returns CDR1 MGHDK and CDR2 SYGVNS. The CDR3 length is 13 residues. With V trimmed by 5 bases and J by 9 bases, 6 bases remained unmatched. Here the CDR3 DNA reads TGTGCCAGCAGTTCTGCAGGGGGCGCTGAGCAGTTCTTC. Protein sequence: CASSSAGGAEQFF. Full variable domain (remainder filled in from reference TRBV25-1 and TRBJ2-1): EADIYQTPRYLVIGTGKKITLECSQTMGHDKMYWYQQDPGMELHLIHYSYGVNSTEKGDLSSESTVSRIRTEHFPLTLESARPSHTSQYLCASSSAGGAEQFFGPGTRLTVL.

The V gene is TRBV5-1, the J gene TRBJ2-6; 9 bases map to TRBD2. After removal of 0 bases from V and 0 bases from J, the junction contained 4 bases not matched to a gene. Looked up from germline, CDR1 is SGHRS and CDR2 is YFSETQ. This CDR3 is 18 amino acids long. The CDR3 DNA sequence: TGCGCCAGCAGCTTGGTGGCGGGAGGGATCTCTGGGGCCAACGTCCTGACTTTC. It is translated as CASSLVAGGISGANVLTF.

The chain is built from TRBV28 and TRBJ1-4; D unresolved. Germline CDR1 MDHEN, CDR2 SYDVKM. This CDR3 comprises 15 residues. V lost 7 bases and J lost 0, with 12 bases in between. CDR3 loop: CASNPRGSTNEKLFF. DNA of the CDR3: TGTGCCAGCAACCCACGGGGTTCAACTAATGAAAAACTGTTTTTT.

The chain couples TRBV27 to TRBJ2-7; TRBD2 agrees at 11 bases. The germline CDR1 and CDR2 sequences are MNHEY and SMNVEV (reference sequence). This CDR3 contains 16 residues. Trimming at V came to 5 bases and at J to 0 bases, leaving 6 bases not matched to a gene. The CDR3 sequence: CASSISTSGISYEQYF. CDR3 bases: TGTGCCAGCAGTATCTCGACTAGCGGGATCTCCTACGAGCAGTACTTC.

The J gene is TRBJ2-2, the V gene TRBV30, with D possibly matching TRBD1 (5 bases). The germline gives CDR1 GTSNPN, CDR2 SVGIG (reference sequence). With 1 base removed from V and 7 bases from J, the gap between germline ends came to 16 bases. The CDR3 is made up of 15 amino acids. The CDR3 reads CAWSETARDGGELFF. For the CDR3, the DNA is TGTGCCTGGAGTGAGACAGCAAGGGATGGCGGGGAGCTGTTTTTT.

V and J are TRBV19 and TRBJ1-2; 7 bases line up with TRBD1. CDR3 length equals 13 residues. After removal of 9 bases from V and 2 bases from J, the junction contained 6 bases not matched to a gene. Germline V gene lookup returns CDR1 LNHDA and CDR2 SQIVND (reference sequence). The chain's CDR3 is CASNAQGNYGYTF. The DNA for the CDR3 is TGTGCCAGCAATGCACAGGGGAACTATGGCTACACCTTC. The full variable domain, rest sourced from reference TRBV19 and TRBJ1-2, is DGGITQSPKYLFRKEGQNVTLSCEQNLNHDAMYWYRQDPGQGLRLIYYSQIVNDFQKGDIAEGYSVSREKKESFPLTVTSAQKNPTAFYLCASNAQGNYGYTFGSGTRLTVV.